Presented here are 21 T cell receptor beta chains from one specimen sequenced in a study of blood T cell repertoires in COVID-19. The protocol was immunoSEQ multiplex PCR, while the TCRdb copy is restricted to in-frame clones and leaves out a portion. Among about 110,000 clones listed, 71% were seen once. The source material was peripheral blood. The receptors shown here come from a woman aged 40 to 49 with acute or convalescent COVID-19.

The chain has TRBV2 and TRBJ1-2; 7 bases align to TRBD1. The CDR3 spans 15 residues. Germline assignment: CDR1 SNHLY and CDR2 FYNNEI. The V gene end was trimmed by 5 bases and the J gene end by 3 bases; junction bases not matched to a gene: 9. The CDR3 protein is CASSKTRDSYYGYTF. The CDR3 DNA reads as TGTGCCAGCAGTAAAACCCGGGACAGCTACTATGGCTACACCTTC.

Here the CDR3 DNA reads TGTGCCAGCAGCTTAGGGTCCGCCTCTACTGGCTACACCTTC. Protein product: CASSLGSASTGYTF. J is TRBJ1-2 and V is TRBV11-2; D not resolved. The length of the CDR3 is 14 residues. CDR1 is SGHAT and CDR2 is FQNNGV in the germline V gene. V gave up 1 base and J gave up 7 bases, with 13 bases separating them.

This chain connects TRBV29-1 to TRBJ1-1, with D possibly matching TRBD1 (5 bases). The length of the CDR3 is 14 residues. Germline V CDR1 and CDR2: SQVTM, ANQGSEA. Deletions cut 6 bases from V and 5 bases from J, with 19 bases between. The CDR3 DNA reads as TGCAGCGTGACCCACGGCGGGCGGGGGACTGAAGCTTTCTTT. It encodes CSVTHGGRGTEAFF.

CDR3: CASSPQSGADTQYF. In DNA, the CDR3 is TGTGCCAGCAGCCCCCAAAGCGGGGCAGATACGCAGTATTTT. This chain joins TRBV7-3 and TRBJ2-3; TRBD2 aligns across 7 bases. This CDR3 comprises 14 residues. The germline gives CDR1 SGHTA, CDR2 FQGTGA. V dropped 5 bases and J dropped 4; count of bases not matched to a gene: 6.

The gene calls are TRBV19 and TRBJ1-1; D perhaps matches TRBD1 (6 bases). The CDR3 is made up of 15 amino acids. V was cut by 6 bases and J by 0 bases, with 14 bases left in between. Germline V CDR1 and CDR2: LNHDA, SQIVND (reference sequence). CDR3 protein: CASRQGGGMNTEAFF. CDR3 in DNA: TGTGCCAGTAGACAAGGGGGGGGGATGAACACTGAAGCTTTCTTT.

This clone was seen just once. The chain employs TRBV10-3 and TRBJ1-1; 10 bases are a match to TRBD1. Germline CDR1 is ENHRY and CDR2 is SYGVKD. V lost 4 bases, J lost 1 base, and 12 bases stayed unmatched. The CDR3 totals 18 residues. The CDR3, as DNA: TGTGCCATCAGTGGCGTCGGGACAGGGGCAAATCAGAACACTGAAGCTTTCTTT. Translation gives CAISGVGTGANQNTEAFF.

CDR3 DNA: TGCGCCAGCAGCTTGGACGGACAGGGTGACTACGAGCAGTACTTC. Amino acid sequence: CASSLDGQGDYEQYF. The chain links TRBV5-1 to TRBJ2-7, with TRBD1 matching over 8 bases. The V gene end was trimmed by 0 bases and the J gene end by 3 bases; junction bases not matched to a gene: 5. The CDR3 is 15 amino acids. CDR1 and CDR2 (germline): SGHRS, YFSETQ.

V usage is TRBV2 and J usage is TRBJ1-6, with TRBD1 matching over 9 bases. CDR1 SNHLY and CDR2 FYNNEI come from the germline V gene. This CDR3 spans 15 amino acids. V dropped 6 bases and J dropped 7; count of bases not matched to a gene: 7. The CDR3 reads CASSWDRVQNSPLHF. The CDR3 region has the DNA TGTGCCAGCAGCTGGGACAGGGTACAGAATTCACCCCTCCACTTT.

The V call is TRBV11-2, the J call TRBJ2-1; possibly TRBD1 for D (6 bases). CDR1 is SGHAT, CDR2 FQNNGV, per germline. V was clipped by 3 bases and J by 6 bases, with 12 bases between them. The CDR3 is 14 residues long. The CDR3 DNA reads TGTGCCAGCAGCTTGTGGGACATAACCAATGAGCAGTTCTTC. Translating gives CASSLWDITNEQFF.

This chain links TRBV29-1 with TRBJ2-3; no clear D. The CDR3 is made up of 14 amino acids. Germline CDR1 reads SQVTM; CDR2 reads ANQGSEA. Trimming removed 8 bases from V and 2 bases from J, with 17 bases in between. CDR3 sequence: CSSRLALNTDTQYF. CDR3 nucleotide sequence: TGCAGCTCCCGACTCGCCCTAAACACAGATACGCAGTATTTT.

In DNA form, the CDR3 reads TGTGCCAGCAGGTCCGGGACAGCGAACACTGAAGCTTTCTTT. The encoded protein is CASRSGTANTEAFF. This rearrangement joins TRBV5-6 to TRBJ1-1; the match to TRBD1 covers 7 bases. Germline-derived CDR1 and CDR2 are SGHDT and YYEEEE. The CDR3 is made up of 14 amino acids. J was trimmed by 1 base and V by 5 bases; bases with no gene match: 5.

The chain employs TRBV18 and TRBJ2-1, with 12 bases identical to TRBD2. Looked up from germline, CDR1 is KGHSH and CDR2 is LQKENI. Trimming at V came to 3 bases and at J to 4 bases, leaving 4 bases not matched to a gene. The CDR3 length is 16 residues. The CDR3 nucleotides read TGTGCCAGCTCACCCCTACTAGCGGGGGGTTACAATGAGCAGTTCTTC. This sequence encodes CASSPLLAGGYNEQFF.

This clone has just a few counts. The chain is built from TRBV10-2 and TRBJ1-2; D not resolved. V was pared by 6 bases and J by 4 bases, with 12 bases between. Germline V gives CDR1 WSHSY, CDR2 SAAADI. The CDR3 totals 13 residues. The CDR3 sequence: CASSAGGGYGYTF. CDR3 DNA: TGCGCCAGCAGCGCGGGTGGTGGCTATGGCTACACCTTC.

The chain links TRBV5-1 to TRBJ2-1, with TRBD1 identical over 11 bases. CDR1 and CDR2 (germline): SGHRS, YFSETQ. The CDR3 is made up of 16 amino acids. V shed 3 bases and J 3 bases; nucleotides not matched to a gene: 5. The CDR3 coding sequence is TGCGCCAGCAGCTCAACGGGACAGGGGGACTACAATGAGCAGTTCTTC. Translating gives CASSSTGQGDYNEQFF.

The rearrangement links TRBV7-9 to TRBJ1-2, with D unclear. The CDR3 loop spans 11 amino acids. Trimming removed 10 bases at V and 2 bases at J, with 8 bases between. Germline V CDR1 and CDR2: SEHNR, FQNEAQ (reference sequence). CDR3 bases: TGTGCCACCCACATCAACTATGGCTACACCTTC. Translation gives CATHINYGYTF. Using reference TRBV7-9 and TRBJ1-2 for the parts outside the CDR3, the full variable domain is DTGVSQNPRHKITKRGQNVTFRCDPISEHNRLYWYRQTLGQGPEFLTYFQNEAQLEKSRLLSDRFSAERPKGSFSTLEIQRTEQGDSAMYLCATHINYGYTFGSGTRLTVV.

This chain joins TRBV3-1 (or the pseudogene TRBV3-2) and TRBJ2-5, with 12 positions matching TRBD2. The V gene's germline CDR1 is LGHDT and CDR2 YNNKEL (reference sequence). The CDR3 length is 19 residues. Trimming at V came to 7 bases and at J to 2 bases, leaving 17 bases not matched to a gene. As DNA, the CDR3 is TGTGCCAGCACGCACTCCGGGACTAGCGGGCGGACAAGACAAGAGACCCAGTACTTC. Its protein product is CASTHSGTSGRTRQETQYF.

The V and J genes are TRBV11-1 and TRBJ2-2; 7 bases agree with TRBD2. Per the germline V gene, CDR1 is SGHAT and CDR2 is FQDESV (reference sequence). V lost 3 bases and J lost 6; bases outside the gene matches: 7. The CDR3 sequence is 15 residues long. CDR3 loop: CASSFGGGTAGELFF. The CDR3 DNA is TGTGCCAGCAGCTTTGGGGGGGGAACCGCCGGGGAGCTGTTTTTT.

The chain joins TRBV28 to TRBJ2-3; the match to TRBD2 covers 8 bases. Unmatched junction bases numbered 9, after V lost 6 bases and J lost 4 bases. This CDR3 has 15 residues. CDR1 is MDHEN and CDR2 is SYDVKM in the germline V gene. The CDR3 sequence is CASRRSGGGPDTQYF. The CDR3 region has the DNA TGTGCCAGCAGACGCTCGGGAGGGGGGCCAGATACGCAGTATTTT.

This sequence joins TRBV6-6 and TRBJ1-2, with TRBD1 matching over 10 bases. CDR1 is MNHNY, CDR2 SVGAGI, per germline (reference sequence). The CDR3 has 15 residues. V was pared by 5 bases and J by 4 bases, with 7 bases of the junction left unmatched. CDR3: CASSNRDRGSYGYTF. The CDR3 DNA follows: TGTGCCAGCAGTAACCGGGACAGGGGTTCCTATGGCTACACCTTC.

This chain uses TRBV28 with TRBJ1-3; D perhaps matches TRBD1 (5 bases). This CDR3 comprises 16 residues. Germline CDR1 and CDR2: MDHEN and SYDVKM. V lost 5 bases and J lost 2, with 16 bases in between. CDR3 protein: CASSAPRGLAGNTIYF. The CDR3 bases are TGTGCCAGCAGTGCCCCCCGGGGACTAGCTGGAAACACCATATATTTT.

The rearrangement uses TRBV30 and TRBJ1-2; no reliable D call. The CDR3 loop spans 14 amino acids. Trimming stripped 0 bases from V and 4 bases from J, with 12 bases between. Germline V gene sequence: CDR1 GTSNPN, CDR2 SVGIG (reference sequence). CDR3 loop: CAWSVPTVVYGYTF. DNA of the CDR3: TGTGCCTGGAGTGTACCGACTGTCGTCTATGGCTACACCTTC.